This T cell receptor beta chain comes out of a study of identical twins. A universal primer site was created by template switching, with the cDNA bearing unique molecular identifiers. TCRdb passed the 5' RACE reads through MiXCR, listing each CDR3 protein once. The sample includes 300,000 to 400,000 distinct CDR3 sequences, 10% to 15% of them seen just once. Study-level results: In cord blood, abundant beta clonotypes had fewer insertions; memory showed no trend.

Comments on this clonotype: What it recognizes is unknown.

These same records also appear under a second study, on yellow fever vaccine responses in identical twins. That report notes: It has been reported that, in twins, the vaccine T cell response seemed partly convergent and partly personalized.

Sequencing was carried out using CD8+ T cells sorted from blood. This clonotype originated in a woman aged 18 to 35 in good health.

The CDR3 loop is CASSQDAGWDSNQPQHF. The DNA of the CDR3 is TGCGCCAGCAGCCAAGATGCAGGGTGGGATAGCAATCAGCCCCAGCATTTT. The chain carries TRBV4-1 and TRBJ1-5; possible D gene TRBD1, 5 bases. CDR1 is MGHRA, CDR2 YSYEKL, per germline. The V and J ends lost 0 bases and 0 bases respectively, with 12 bases between them. CDR3 length: 17 amino acids.